This is a list of T cell receptor beta chains from one sample in a study of naive and memory T cell subsets. Each CDR3 protein is one row after TCRdb ran MiXCR on the UMI-ligation and nested PCR reads. This sample has 130,000 to 150,000 distinct CDR3 sequences, with approximately 17% found just once. The sample comprised naive CD4+ T cells from blood. These receptors came from a human donor in good health. The CDR3 runs from the conserved cysteine through the conserved F or W. Each record gives: clone size, V gene, J gene, D gene, CDR3 protein, CDR3 DNA. D genes are given only for firm matches. Some rows mark clone size as missing; the rest say once, few, many or name a class of expanded clone.

>few|TRBV29-1|TRBJ2-5|NA
CSVGRSWGQETQYF
TGCAGCGTTGGCCGAAGTTGGGGACAAGAGACCCAGTACTTC
>few|TRBV12-3/TRBV12-4|TRBJ2-1|NA
CASSLNAVAYNEQFF
TGTGCCAGCAGTTTAAACGCAGTTGCTTACAATGAGCAGTTCTTC
>few|TRBV20-1|TRBJ2-3|TRBD2
CSAGSGSADTQYF
TGCAGTGCTGGTAGCGGGAGCGCAGATACGCAGTATTTT
>NA|TRBV7-7|TRBJ2-4|NA
CASSFVRADIAKNIQYF
TGTGCCAGCAGCTTTGTTCGGGCAGACATAGCCAAAAACATTCAGTACTTC
>NA|TRBV6-6|TRBJ1-5|NA
CASSTGPYSNQPQHF
TGTGCCAGCAGTACCGGACCGTATAGCAATCAGCCCCAGCATTTT
>NA|TRBV14|TRBJ2-7|NA
CASSQVTEQYF
TGTGCCAGCAGCCAAGTGACAGAGCAGTACTTC
>NA|TRBV28|TRBJ2-1|TRBD2
CASRAGTSGSNEQFF
TGTGCCAGCAGGGCTGGGACTAGCGGGAGTAATGAGCAGTTCTTC
>NA|TRBV28|TRBJ2-5|NA
CASRAAGTQERETQYF
TGTGCCAGCAGAGCGGCAGGGACTCAGGAGCGAGAGACCCAGTACTTC
>few|TRBV20-1|TRBJ2-1|TRBD1
CSARGTGGSHEQFF
TGCAGTGCTAGAGGGACAGGGGGTAGTCATGAGCAGTTCTTC
>once|TRBV5-1|TRBJ2-1|NA
CTSSLRVGPNNEQFF
TGCACCAGCAGCTTGAGGGTAGGACCCAACAATGAGCAGTTCTTC
>few|TRBV5-1|TRBJ2-3|TRBD2
CASSLGANSGTGGTDTQYF
TGCGCCAGCAGCTTGGGAGCCAACAGCGGGACGGGAGGCACAGATACGCAGTATTTT
>NA|TRBV30|TRBJ2-7|TRBD1
CAWATGNLYEQYF
TGTGCCTGGGCGACAGGGAATCTGTACGAGCAGTACTTC
>few|TRBV20-1|TRBJ2-7|TRBD1
CSARSGTAYEQYF
TGCAGTGCGAGATCCGGGACAGCTTACGAGCAGTACTTC
>many|TRBV7-2|TRBJ2-3|NA
CASSLEYWVPDTQYF
TGTGCCAGCAGCTTAGAATATTGGGTTCCAGATACGCAGTATTTT
>NA|TRBV6-6|TRBJ2-7|NA
CASSYEGEYEQYF
TGTGCCAGCAGTTACGAGGGGGAGTACGAGCAGTACTTC
>few|TRBV7-2|TRBJ2-5|TRBD2
CASSLEASGRPETQYF
TGTGCCAGCAGCTTAGAGGCTAGCGGCCGTCCAGAGACCCAGTACTTC
>NA|TRBV2|TRBJ2-3|TRBD2
CASRASGVSTDTQYF
TGTGCCAGCAGGGCTAGCGGGGTTAGCACAGATACGCAGTATTTT
>NA|TRBV12-3/TRBV12-4|TRBJ2-3|TRBD2
CASSLRQAGVTDTQYF
TGTGCCAGCAGTCTGCGTCAAGCGGGGGTAACAGATACGCAGTATTTT
>NA|TRBV19|TRBJ1-1|NA
CASSIEVGAAAFF
TGTGCCAGTAGTATAGAGGTGGGCGCGGCGGCTTTCTTT
>few|TRBV29-1|TRBJ2-1|TRBD2
CSVEGTSGRGQFF
TGCAGCGTTGAAGGGACTAGCGGGAGGGGGCAGTTCTTC
>few|TRBV5-1|TRBJ2-3|NA
CASSFPGRLPGTQYF
TGCGCCAGCAGCTTTCCTGGGAGGCTGCCGGGTACGCAGTATTTT
>NA|TRBV7-8|TRBJ2-3|TRBD1
CASSLGDRGLLTDTQYF
TGTGCCAGCAGCTTGGGGGACAGGGGGCTTTTGACAGATACGCAGTATTTT
>NA|TRBV3-1|TRBJ2-7|TRBD1
CASSLTGQGASEQYF
TGTGCCAGCAGCCTGACGGGACAGGGGGCCTCCGAGCAGTACTTC
>NA|TRBV7-2|TRBJ1-3|NA
CASSPRTGNTIYF
TGTGCCAGCAGCCCGCGGACTGGAAACACCATATATTTT
>few|TRBV29-1|TRBJ2-7|TRBD1
CSAGTGTHEQYF
TGCAGCGCAGGGACAGGGACTCACGAGCAGTACTTC
>few|TRBV29-1|TRBJ1-3|NA
CSVQGLVETGNTIYF
TGCAGCGTTCAGGGGCTCGTGGAAACTGGAAACACCATATATTTT
>NA|TRBV2|TRBJ2-3|NA
CASMRSSTDTQYF
TGTGCCAGCATGCGGAGTAGCACAGATACGCAGTATTTT
>NA|TRBV12-3/TRBV12-4|TRBJ1-5|TRBD1
CASTLDRGYQPQHF
TGTGCCAGCACCTTGGACAGGGGTTATCAGCCCCAGCATTTT
>many|TRBV20-1|TRBJ2-1|TRBD2
CSAGRASGNNEQFF
TGCAGTGCTGGTAGGGCTAGCGGGAACAATGAGCAGTTCTTC
>NA|TRBV19|TRBJ2-4|NA
CASGSGLNIQYF
TGTGCCAGTGGGTCAGGGCTAAACATTCAGTACTTC
>NA|TRBV9|TRBJ1-4|NA
CASSVAQGFGEKLFF
TGTGCCAGCAGCGTCGCCCAGGGGTTCGGGGAAAAACTGTTTTTT
>NA|TRBV27|TRBJ1-2|NA
CASSLLTSPNYGYTF
TGTGCCAGCAGTTTACTAACCTCGCCGAACTATGGCTACACCTTC
>many|TRBV7-9|TRBJ2-2|NA
CASSRPPSTGELFF
TGTGCCAGCAGCCGACCCCCGAGCACCGGGGAGCTGTTTTTT
>NA|TRBV11-2|TRBJ2-3|NA
CASSLEGRGVVGDTQYF
TGTGCCAGCAGCTTAGAGGGTCGGGGAGTTGTGGGAGATACGCAGTATTTT
>few|TRBV3-1|TRBJ2-7|TRBD1
CASSRQGNVLAQSSYEQYF
TGTGCCAGCAGCCGACAGGGGAACGTGCTAGCGCAGAGCTCCTACGAGCAGTACTTC
>few|TRBV28|TRBJ1-5|TRBD1
CASRSGQLVGRRGNQPQHF
TGTGCCAGCAGATCGGGACAGCTCGTTGGAAGGCGGGGCAATCAGCCCCAGCATTTT
>NA|TRBV24-1|TRBJ2-1|NA
CATSDFGGSSEQFF
TGTGCCACCAGTGATTTCGGGGGATCCAGTGAGCAGTTCTTC
>NA|TRBV12-3/TRBV12-4|TRBJ2-1|TRBD1
CASSGWTGGNEQFF
TGTGCCAGCAGTGGGTGGACAGGGGGCAATGAGCAGTTCTTC
>NA|TRBV5-6|TRBJ1-5|TRBD1
CASSLNLVRGRTENQPQHF
TGTGCCAGCAGCTTGAATTTGGTCAGGGGGAGGACTGAGAATCAGCCCCAGCATTTT
>few|TRBV9|TRBJ2-3|NA
CASSIRLGPTDTQYF
TGTGCCAGCAGCATCCGACTCGGCCCCACAGATACGCAGTATTTT
>NA|TRBV20-1|TRBJ2-1|TRBD2
CSGVNGRGGNEQFF
TGCAGTGGCGTTAACGGGAGGGGGGGCAATGAGCAGTTCTTC
>few|TRBV10-3|TRBJ2-3|NA
CAIRGTDTQYF
TGTGCCATCCGGGGCACAGATACGCAGTATTTT
>NA|TRBV7-2|TRBJ2-2|TRBD1
CASSLTGTGGIGELFF
TGTGCCAGCAGCTTAACAGGGACAGGGGGAATCGGGGAGCTGTTTTTT
>NA|TRBV28|TRBJ1-2|NA
CASSLTGPGYGYTF
TGTGCCAGCAGTTTAACAGGGCCTGGGTATGGCTACACCTTC
>NA|TRBV3-1|TRBJ2-7|TRBD1
CASSQVWDRGPHEQYF
TGTGCCAGCAGCCAAGTCTGGGACAGGGGGCCACACGAGCAGTACTTC
>NA|TRBV18|TRBJ2-5|NA
CASSPPSVRAETQYF
TGTGCCAGCTCACCACCCAGCGTTAGGGCAGAGACCCAGTACTTC
>NA|TRBV28|TRBJ2-1|TRBD1
CASSQTGVAYNEQFF
TGTGCCAGCAGCCAGACAGGGGTGGCTTACAATGAGCAGTTCTTC
>few|TRBV7-9|TRBJ1-1|NA
CASSSLAGGIPEAFF
TGTGCCAGCAGCTCCCTCGCGGGTGGGATCCCTGAAGCTTTCTTT
>NA|TRBV20-1|TRBJ2-7|TRBD2
CSARDPRTSGSEQYF
TGCAGTGCTAGAGATCCTAGGACTAGCGGGAGCGAGCAGTACTTC
>NA|TRBV9|TRBJ2-1|NA
CASSVDTPRGEQFF
TGTGCCAGCAGCGTTGACACGCCCCGGGGTGAGCAGTTCTTC
>few|TRBV29-1|TRBJ2-2|NA
CSVDRQNTGELFF
TGCAGCGTTGACAGGCAGAACACCGGGGAGCTGTTTTTT
>NA|TRBV20-1|TRBJ2-5|NA
CSARGDQRLQETQYF
TGCAGTGCTAGAGGCGACCAGCGCCTACAAGAGACCCAGTACTTC
>NA|TRBV18|TRBJ2-6|NA
CASSDGSGANVLTF
TGTGCCAGTTCCGACGGATCTGGGGCCAACGTCCTGACTTTC